This T cell receptor beta chain was recovered during a study of cytomegalovirus exposure and HLA in healthy donors. Overall study: In an early release, HLA-typed donors contributed some 88 million unique TCR sequences. Whole-study results and caveats: The majority of CMV-associated TCR beta chains were reported as apparently HLA-restricted in a later analysis. In an earlier analysis, most TCR beta V segments were productive about 87% or about 30% of the time.

As regards this clone: Its antigen is still unknown.

It was with 60 Vbeta and 13 Jbeta primers that the PCR ran. Using immunoSEQ multiplex PCR, the repertoire was profiled, and TCRdb retains in-frame clones only, with some absent. This table holds about 93,000 clones, roughly 73% found once. This CDR3 has 15 residues. J gave up 2 bases and V 0 bases, and 5 bases lay outside the gene matches. CDR1 and CDR2 from the germline V gene are SGDLS and YYNGEE. The chain employs TRBV9 and TRBJ2-7; 7 bases agree with TRBD2. The material sequenced was PBMCs. The receptor was derived from a boy between 5 and 17 years old in good health and CMV-seronegative. CDR3 amino acids: CASSVDGGSTYEQYF. The CDR3 DNA sequence: TGTGCCAGCAGCGTAGACGGCGGGAGCACCTACGAGCAGTACTTC. The full variable domain, rest sourced from reference TRBV9 and TRBJ2-7, is DSGVTQTPKHLITATGQRVTLRCSPRSGDLSVYWYQQSLDQGLQFLIQYYNGEERAKGNILERFSAQQFPDLHSELNLSSLELGDSALYFCASSVDGGSTYEQYFGPGTRLTVT.